This TCR beta chain was identified during a study of blood T cell repertoires in COVID-19. About the research overall: Samples came from the United States, Italy and Spain, spanning acute and convalescent COVID-19. T cells, B-cell-depleted T cells, or PBMCs supplied cDNA or gDNA.

One Seattle source followed patients from active infection through their disease course. Per the authors' pipeline: Estimates of nucleated cell counts were drawn from the amplification of reference gene primers. Data came from immunoSEQ multiplex PCR; TCRdb stores just in-frame clones and leaves some out. V, J and clone size reflect that table, while D and trimming were determined from the DNA. The table records some 520,000 clones, about 88% of them present only once. The CDR3 contains 13 residues. CDR1 and CDR2 (germline): SGHRS, YFSETQ. V lost 5 bases, J lost 3 bases, and 4 bases stayed unmatched. The chain has TRBV5-1 and TRBJ1-1; 7 nucleotides line up with TRBD1. Sequencing was done on a sample of peripheral blood. This sequence originates from a man aged 18 to 29 with COVID-19, enrolled during active disease. The CDR3 spells CASSRQGDTEAFF. CDR3 DNA: TGCGCCAGCAGTCGACAGGGAGACACTGAAGCTTTCTTT.